The next 8 T cell receptor beta chains were all read from a single sample in a study of regulatory T cells in long-lasting Graves disease. Time point indicated: newly diagnosed GD, antithyroid drugs for less than 3 months. The TCR library was made from RNA that had been extracted from PBMCs in TRIzol. Relying on iRepertoire HTBI primers and Arm-PCR of CDR3 regions, the team built TCR beta libraries. TCRdb re-derived calls from the multiplex PCR reads in MiXCR, one entry per CDR3 protein. The sample contains roughly 320,000 distinct CDR3 sequences, 16% of which appear only once. These records were also assigned to another study, of T cells in Graves' hyperthyroidism and ophthalmopathy.

This specimen consisted of peripheral blood mononuclear cells (PBMCs), obtained at new diagnosis, from a patient treated with antithyroid drugs. The receptor set was obtained from a man aged 35-49 years with Graves disease.

The J gene is TRBJ1-1, the V gene TRBV28; TRBD1 is a possible D gene (6 bases). Germline values: CDR1 MDHEN, CDR2 SYDVKM. The V and J ends lost 7 bases and 0 bases respectively, with 9 bases between them. This CDR3 contains 13 residues. CDR3 coding DNA: TGTGCCAGCATGACAGGAATGAACACTGAAGCTTTCTTT. This encodes CASMTGMNTEAFF.

This clonotype showed up just once. Just one base apart from a much larger clone, this may be a read error. The rearrangement uses TRBV7-9 and TRBJ1-1; no definite D call. The germline V gene has CDR1 SEHNR and CDR2 FQNEAQ (reference sequence). The CDR3 consists of 13 residues. V lost 1 base, J lost 3 bases, and 6 bases lay in between. CDR3 DNA: TGTGCCAGCAGCTTAGTAATGGACACTGAAGCTTTCTTT. Translating it yields CASSLVMDTEAFF.

This clonotype was seen at least ten times. The chain is built from TRBV15 and TRBJ1-5; a weak D match, TRBD1 (5 bases). The CDR3 contains 13 residues. Looked up from germline, CDR1 is LNHNV and CDR2 is YYDKDF (reference sequence). V lost 7 bases to trimming and J lost 3 bases, with 10 bases between them. As DNA, the CDR3 is TGTGCCACCACCAGGGAATACAATCAGCCCCAGCATTTT. It is translated as CATTREYNQPQHF.

This clonotype was counted between two and nine times. This chain joins TRBV7-9 and TRBJ2-7; 7 bases align to TRBD1. This CDR3 is built from 13 residues. V was pared by 3 bases and J by 2 bases, with 1 base of the junction left unmatched. Germline assignment: CDR1 SEHNR and CDR2 FQNEAQ (reference sequence). CDR3: CASSFTGAYEQYF. CDR3 coding DNA: TGTGCCAGCAGCTTTACAGGGGCCTACGAGCAGTACTTC.

The V and J genes are TRBV6-1 and TRBJ2-1; D gene unclear. CDR1 is MNHNS, CDR2 SASEGT, per germline. Trimming cost V 9 bases and J 7 bases, with 22 bases left between them. CDR3 length: 15 residues. The DNA for the CDR3 is TGTGCCAGTAGGGTCGCCCCCGTGGGTGGAAATGAGCAGTTCTTC. It is translated as CASRVAPVGGNEQFF.

This CDR3 is CASGHPQTGQFF. Written as DNA, the CDR3 is TGTGCCTCCGGGCATCCCCAGACGGGGCAGTTCTTC. The chain recombines TRBV14 with TRBJ2-1; no clear D gene. Trimming stripped 11 bases from V and 12 bases from J, with 20 bases between. CDR3 size: 12 residues. The germline V gene has CDR1 SGHDN and CDR2 FVKESK.

This clonotype has at least ten counts. The chain uses TRBV20-1 and TRBJ1-5; D is undetermined. The CDR3 covers 13 residues. V dropped 3 bases and J dropped 3 bases, with 9 bases sitting between them. CDR1 and CDR2 from the germline V gene are DFQATT and SNEGSKA (reference sequence). The DNA of the CDR3 is TGCAGTGCTAGTCACGGGCCCAATCAGCCCCAGCATTTT. Its protein product is CSASHGPNQPQHF.

The chain has TRBV5-6 and TRBJ1-1; D uncertain. The CDR3 totals 16 residues. CDR1 is SGHDT and CDR2 is YYEEEE in the germline V gene. Trimming shortened V by 4 bases and J by 1 base, and 17 bases separated the two germline ends. DNA of the CDR3: TGTGCCAGCAGCGCCTCCCCTCAGTGGAGGAACACTGAAGCTTTCTTT. Encoded protein: CASSASPQWRNTEAFF. The full variable domain, with the rest looked up from reference TRBV5-6 and TRBJ1-1, is DAGVTQSPTHLIKTRGQQVTLRCSPKSGHDTVSWYQQALGQGPQFIFQYYEEEERQRGNFPDRFSGHQFPNYSSELNVNALLLGDSALYLCASSASPQWRNTEAFFGQGTRLTVV.